This is a list of T cell receptor beta chains from one sample in a study of radiotherapy plus CTLA-4 blockade in lung cancer. Generated by immunoSEQ multiplex PCR, the TCRdb table keeps only in-frame clones and is missing some. The profile shows 40,000 to 50,000 clones, 80% to 85% of them singletons. The sample was peripheral blood, taken from a patient treated with radiotherapy plus ipilimumab. The receptors originated from a human donor with non-small cell lung cancer who had stable disease on radiotherapy plus ipilimumab. Both conserved end residues are part of each CDR3. The D gene is left open where the match is weak. Where a row states a size, it is once, few, many or the class of an expanded clone; other rows omit it.

CDR3nt,CDR3aa,j_gene,abundance,d_gene,v_gene
TGTGCCAGTAGTATGGTGACGCGGGGCTATGGCTACACCTTC,CASSMVTRGYGYTF,TRBJ1-2,.,.,TRBV19
TGTGCCAGCAGCTCCCCGGGACAGCCTGAAGCTTTCTTT,CASSSPGQPEAFF,TRBJ1-1,.,TRBD1,TRBV7-9
TGTGCCCAGGACAGGGGAGGAGGGTTAGCCAAAAACATTCAGTACTTC,CAQDRGGGLAKNIQYF,TRBJ2-4,.,TRBD1,TRBV30
TGTGCCAGCAGCTTCCGAGCTACCGGGGAGCTGTTTTTT,CASSFRATGELFF,TRBJ2-2,.,.,TRBV27
TGTGCCAGCGCCTTGGGACTACCTGTTATCGAGCAGTACTTC,CASALGLPVIEQYF,TRBJ2-7,.,TRBD2,TRBV6-6
TGTGCCAGTAGTATCAGGCGGGACGCGAACACCGGGGAGCTGTTTTTT,CASSIRRDANTGELFF,TRBJ2-2,.,.,TRBV19
TGTGCCAGCAGTTTATGGCGGGCGGCAGAGCTGTTTTTT,CASSLWRAAELFF,TRBJ2-2,.,.,TRBV28
TGTGCCAGCAGTGAGCGGACAGGGGATAATTCACCCCTCCACTTT,CASSERTGDNSPLHF,TRBJ1-6,.,TRBD1,TRBV6-6
TGTGCCAGCAGTTTAGGCCTTCCGACAGGGGCGGAGGAGACCCAGTACTTC,CASSLGLPTGAEETQYF,TRBJ2-5,.,TRBD1,TRBV27
TGTGCCGGCAGCTCCTTCTACGAGCAGTACTTC,CAGSSFYEQYF,TRBJ2-7,once,.,TRBV11-2
TGTGCCAGCAGTTACTCGGGGGCTGAGTCCTACGAGCAGTACTTC,CASSYSGAESYEQYF,TRBJ2-7,.,.,TRBV6-5
TGTGCCAGCAGCCCCGGGACAGGGGATCCTTACGAGCAGTACTTC,CASSPGTGDPYEQYF,TRBJ2-7,.,TRBD1,TRBV2
TGCGCCAGCAGCCAGTCATCTAGCGGGAGGTCCTACAATGAGCAGTTCTTC,CASSQSSSGRSYNEQFF,TRBJ2-1,once,TRBD2,TRBV4-3
TGTGCCAGCAGCCCCTCCGGGACAGGGAACACCGGGGAGCTGTTTTTT,CASSPSGTGNTGELFF,TRBJ2-2,few,TRBD1,TRBV11-3
TGTGCCATCAGCCCGGGACAGATGAACACTGAAGCTTTCTTT,CAISPGQMNTEAFF,TRBJ1-1,.,TRBD1,TRBV10-3
TGTGCCAGCAGTCCCCCTGGGGGACAGAACACTGAAGCTTTCTTT,CASSPPGGQNTEAFF,TRBJ1-1,.,.,TRBV2
TGCGCCAGCAGCTTGGCCACTAGCGGGACGTATACAGATACGCAGTATTTT,CASSLATSGTYTDTQYF,TRBJ2-3,.,TRBD2,TRBV5-1
TGTGCCAGCAGTGTACTAGCGGCCCAAGAGACCCAGTACTTC,CASSVLAAQETQYF,TRBJ2-5,once,TRBD2,TRBV27
TGTGCCATCAGTGAGTCGACTGACTGGGAGCCTGGCTACACCTTC,CAISESTDWEPGYTF,TRBJ1-2,.,.,TRBV10-3
TGCGCCAGCAGCCAAGATCCCACTAGCGGATGGCAGTTCTTC,CASSQDPTSGWQFF,TRBJ2-1,.,TRBD2,TRBV4-1
TGTGCCAGCAGCCAAGGTTACAGGGGAGACTATGGCTACACCTTC,CASSQGYRGDYGYTF,TRBJ1-2,.,TRBD1,TRBV4-2
TGTGCCAGCAGCTTAGCTAGCGGGAGTGGTGAGACCCAGTACTTC,CASSLASGSGETQYF,TRBJ2-5,.,TRBD2,TRBV7-8
TGTGCCAGCAGCTTGGCCGGGACAGGGGGTAATGAAAAACTGTTTTTT,CASSLAGTGGNEKLFF,TRBJ1-4,.,TRBD1,TRBV5-6
TGCGCCAGCAGCTTCCGGACTAGCGGGAGGGTAGCCGAGCAGTACTTC,CASSFRTSGRVAEQYF,TRBJ2-7,.,TRBD2,TRBV5-1
TGTGCCAGCAGTGAAGCAGGGGTCCCCAATCAGCCCCAGCATTTT,CASSEAGVPNQPQHF,TRBJ1-5,.,.,TRBV2
TGTGCCAGTAGTATCCTCGCGAACTATGGCTACACCTTC,CASSILANYGYTF,TRBJ1-2,.,.,TRBV19
TGTGCCATCAGTGAGTCTGGGGGCGCGGCACAGTATTTT,CAISESGGAAQYF,TRBJ2-3,.,.,TRBV10-3
TGTGCCAGCAGCTTGAAGGCAGGGAACTCTGGAAACACCATATATTTT,CASSLKAGNSGNTIYF,TRBJ1-3,.,.,TRBV5-8
TGTGCCAGCAGCAAACCCCCCCAAAACGGGTTTCAATGGGACAGGGGGTGGCTGTTTTTT,CASSKPPQNGFQWDRGWLFF,TRBJ2-2,few,.,TRBV21-1
TGTGCCAGCAGCCCACCGGGGGGGGCGAACACTGAAGCTTTCTTT,CASSPPGGANTEAFF,TRBJ1-1,.,.,TRBV7-8
TGTGCCAGCAGTATGGACAGGGGGAATGAGCAGTTCTTC,CASSMDRGNEQFF,TRBJ2-1,.,TRBD1,TRBV27
TGCGCCAGCAGCCAAATCAGGGGAAACACCATATATTTT,CASSQIRGNTIYF,TRBJ1-3,.,.,TRBV4-1
TGTGCCAGCAGTGAAGGAGAGTACAGGGCCTATGGCTACACCTTC,CASSEGEYRAYGYTF,TRBJ1-2,.,.,TRBV6-1
TGTGCCAGCAGCTTGGTCCAGGGCGAGGACTATGGCTACACCTTC,CASSLVQGEDYGYTF,TRBJ1-2,.,.,TRBV5-6
TGTGCCACCAGCGTCAGGACAGGGGCCAGATACGAGCAGTACTTC,CATSVRTGARYEQYF,TRBJ2-7,.,TRBD1,TRBV15
TGCAGCGTCGCGGGGACAGGAAGCTCCTACGAGCAGTACTTC,CSVAGTGSSYEQYF,TRBJ2-7,.,TRBD1,TRBV29-1
TGTGCCAGCAGCTTAGACGGGACTAGCAGAGAGACCCAGTACTTC,CASSLDGTSRETQYF,TRBJ2-5,.,TRBD2,TRBV7-2
TGTGCCAGCAGCGACGAGTATTCAAGCGGGAGATACGAGCAGTACTTC,CASSDEYSSGRYEQYF,TRBJ2-7,.,TRBD2,TRBV7-9
TGTGCCTGGAGTGTTCTTCCCGGGGAGCTGTTTTTT,CAWSVLPGELFF,TRBJ2-2,.,.,TRBV30
TGTGCCAGCAGCCCCTCGGGACTGAACTATGGCTACACCTTC,CASSPSGLNYGYTF,TRBJ1-2,.,.,TRBV9
TGTGCCAGCAGCTTACAGGGCCCGGAGACCCAGTACTTC,CASSLQGPETQYF,TRBJ2-5,.,.,TRBV7-2
TGTGCCAGCAGTCCCCCGGGGGGTACCGGGGAGCTGTTTTTT,CASSPPGGTGELFF,TRBJ2-2,.,TRBD2,TRBV2
TGTGCCAGCAGCGTAGGAGGCCGACCAGAGACCCAGTACTTC,CASSVGGRPETQYF,TRBJ2-5,.,.,TRBV9
TGTGCCCAAGATCTTGGGGGCCCTAATGAAAAACTGTTTTTT,CAQDLGGPNEKLFF,TRBJ1-4,.,.,TRBV30
TGTGCCAGCAGCTTATCTGAGGGAAAACTGTTTTTT,CASSLSEGKLFF,TRBJ1-4,.,.,TRBV7-9
TGTGCCAGCAGTCGGGGACTAGGGGACTATAATGAGCAGTTCTTC,CASSRGLGDYNEQFF,TRBJ2-1,.,TRBD2,TRBV6-6
TGTGGCACCACAGGGGTAGAACACTATGGCTACACCTTC,CGTTGVEHYGYTF,TRBJ1-2,.,TRBD1,TRBV28
TGTGCTAGTGGTTCGTTAAAACAGGAGAGCACAGATACGCAGTATTTT,CASGSLKQESTDTQYF,TRBJ2-3,.,.,TRBV12-5